The present T cell receptor (beta chain) was sequenced within a study of identical twins. Study-level results: An excess of low generation probability was shown by twin-shared out-of-frame alpha sequences.

Template switching supplied a universal primer site; unique molecular identifiers were carried on the cDNA. TCRdb ran MiXCR on the 5' RACE reads and lists one entry per CDR3 protein. The table has approximately 690,000 distinct CDR3 sequences, over 5% seen once. This clonotype turned up a few times. The antigen is not known. CDR1 SGHAT and CDR2 FQNNGV come from the germline V gene. The CDR3 is 18 residues long. Germline trimming cut 1 base from V and 5 bases from J; bases unmatched to any gene: 14. Sample: naive T cells sorted from blood. This sequence joins TRBV11-2 and TRBJ2-5; TRBD2 aligns across 9 bases. This TCR derives from a young man in good health. In DNA, the CDR3 is TGTGCCAGCAGCTTAGTCCCGGGACTAGCAGGAACGGAGGAGACCCAGTACTTC. Amino acid sequence: CASSLVPGLAGTEETQYF.